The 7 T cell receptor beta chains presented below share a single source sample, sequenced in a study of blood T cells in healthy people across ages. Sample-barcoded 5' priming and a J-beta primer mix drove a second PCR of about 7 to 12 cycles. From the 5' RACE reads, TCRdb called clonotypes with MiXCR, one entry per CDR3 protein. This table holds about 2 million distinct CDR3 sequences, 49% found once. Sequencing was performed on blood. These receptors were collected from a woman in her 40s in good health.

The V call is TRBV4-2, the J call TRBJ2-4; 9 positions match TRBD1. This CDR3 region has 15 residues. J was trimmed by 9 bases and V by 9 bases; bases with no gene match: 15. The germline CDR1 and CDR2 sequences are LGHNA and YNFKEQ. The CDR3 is CASSPGTGSVGIQYF. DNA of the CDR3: TGTGCCAGTTCCCCCGGGACAGGGTCCGTAGGCATTCAGTACTTC.

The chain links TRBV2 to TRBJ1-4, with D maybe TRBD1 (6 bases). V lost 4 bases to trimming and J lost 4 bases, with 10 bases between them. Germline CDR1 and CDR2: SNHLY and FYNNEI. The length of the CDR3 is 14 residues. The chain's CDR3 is CASSGGRDNEKLFF. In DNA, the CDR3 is TGTGCCAGCAGTGGGGGGCGGGATAATGAAAAACTGTTTTTT.

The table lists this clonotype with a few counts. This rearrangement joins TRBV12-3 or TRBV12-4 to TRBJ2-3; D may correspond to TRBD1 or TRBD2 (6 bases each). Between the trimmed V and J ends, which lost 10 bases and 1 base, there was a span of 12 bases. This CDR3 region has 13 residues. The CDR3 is CATGGVGTDTQYF. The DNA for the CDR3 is TGTGCCACCGGGGGCGTCGGCACAGATACGCAGTATTTT.

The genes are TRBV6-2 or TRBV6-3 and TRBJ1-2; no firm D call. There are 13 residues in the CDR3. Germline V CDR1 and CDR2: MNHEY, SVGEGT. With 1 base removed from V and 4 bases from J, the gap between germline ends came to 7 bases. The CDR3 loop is CASSYWAAYGYTF. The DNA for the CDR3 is TGTGCCAGCAGTTACTGGGCCGCCTATGGCTACACCTTC.

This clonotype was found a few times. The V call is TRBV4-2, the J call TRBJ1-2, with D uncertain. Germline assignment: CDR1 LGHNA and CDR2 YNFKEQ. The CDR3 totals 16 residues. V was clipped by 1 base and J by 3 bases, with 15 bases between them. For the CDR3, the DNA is TGTGCCAGCAGCCAAGGTTTGTCGGAGATCGACTATGGCTACACCTTC. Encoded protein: CASSQGLSEIDYGYTF.

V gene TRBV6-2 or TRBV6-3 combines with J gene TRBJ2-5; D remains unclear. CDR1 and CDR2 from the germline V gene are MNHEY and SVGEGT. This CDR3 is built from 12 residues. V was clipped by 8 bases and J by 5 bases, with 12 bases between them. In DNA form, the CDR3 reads TGTGCCAGCGCAACCCCGCCGGAGACCCAGTACTTC. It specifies CASATPPETQYF.

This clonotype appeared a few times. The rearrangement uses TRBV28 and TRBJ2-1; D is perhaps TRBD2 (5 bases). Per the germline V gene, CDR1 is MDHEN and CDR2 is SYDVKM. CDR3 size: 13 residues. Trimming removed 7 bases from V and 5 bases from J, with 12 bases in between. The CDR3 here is CASTGAEDNEQFF. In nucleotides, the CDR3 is TGTGCCAGCACTGGTGCGGAGGACAATGAGCAGTTCTTC.